The clone carrying this T cell receptor (beta chain) occurred a few times. Antigen: not known. Since a much larger clone is just one base distant, this may be a read error. CD4+CD45RO+CD25- cells were isolated as memory CD4+ T cells. General study results and limits: In terms of TCR gene usage, tumor memory CD4+ T cells clustered together with blood and lymph node memory CD4+ cells, as well as with lymph node naive CD4+ cells. Larger-cohort validation covered only one TCR beta V-J rearrangement.

Germline V gene lookup returns CDR1 KGHSH and CDR2 LQKENI. The CDR3 extends over 15 amino acids. V shed 8 bases, J shed 0 bases, and the junction held 8 bases outside the gene matches. Semi-nested PCR with Nested Universal Primer A followed constant-region reverse priming of full-length variable regions. TCRdb used MiXCR to reprocess the 5' RACE reads, holding one entry per CDR3 protein. The sample lists about 5,300 distinct CDR3 sequences, roughly 34% occurring once. The V and J genes are TRBV18 and TRBJ2-3; 7 bases match TRBD2. This clonotype was sampled from a female donor with breast cancer. Sequencing used memory CD4+ T cells sorted from blood. The subset is: memory CD4+ T cells, CD4+CD45RO+CD25-. Written as DNA, the CDR3 is TGTGCCAGCCGGTTAAGGCGGGGGAGCACAGATACGCAGTATTTT. Protein product: CASRLRRGSTDTQYF.